Each of the 5 T cell receptor beta chains below was sequenced from the same sample in a study of technical replicates of blood from a few donors. Assay used: immunoSEQ multiplex PCR; TCRdb lists only in-frame clones, some missing. The table includes about 64,000 clones, 86% detected once. Source material: PBMCs. Receptors originate from a human donor in good health. Some clones in this sample may be carry-over from other donors' samples.

The rearrangement joins TRBV6-1 to TRBJ2-7; no definite D call. Germline assignment: CDR1 MNHNS and CDR2 SASEGT. This CDR3 is 12 amino acids long. Trimming stripped 2 bases from V and 2 bases from J, with 4 bases between. CDR3: CASSEIAYEQYF. The CDR3, as DNA: TGTGCCAGCAGTGAAATAGCCTACGAGCAGTACTTC.

V gene TRBV9 combines with J gene TRBJ1-3; 7 bases map to TRBD1. The germline gives CDR1 SGDLS, CDR2 YYNGEE. The CDR3 sequence is 14 residues long. With 0 bases clipped from V and 4 bases from J, the junction kept 1 base outside the gene matches. The CDR3 DNA follows: TGTGCCAGCAGCGTAGCACAGGGGGGAAACACCATATATTTT. Its translation: CASSVAQGGNTIYF.

This CDR3 reads CASSPPTGEQYF. The CDR3 DNA is TGTGCCAGCAGCCCCCCGACGGGGGAGCAGTACTTC. The V gene is TRBV7-6, the J gene TRBJ2-7; TRBD2 might be the D (5 bases). Trimming left V 5 bases short and J 7 bases short, with 12 bases between. Germline assignment: CDR1 SGHVS and CDR2 FNYEAQ. The CDR3 has 12 residues.

The chain combines TRBV6-6 with TRBJ1-2, with D tentatively TRBD1 (6 bases). The CDR3 has 15 amino acids. Trimming removed 2 bases from V and 4 bases from J, with 14 bases in between. The germline gives CDR1 MNHNY, CDR2 SVGAGI (reference sequence). The CDR3 loop reads CASSYGGPLGYGYTF. CDR3 in DNA: TGTGCCAGCAGTTACGGGGGCCCCTTAGGCTATGGCTACACCTTC.

By its share, this clone is large. Distinct nucleotide sequences in the sample also encode this CDR3. V usage is TRBV5-1 and J usage is TRBJ2-1, with 10 positions matching TRBD2. J lost 3 bases, V lost 3 bases, and 0 bases had no gene match. Germline assignment: CDR1 SGHRS and CDR2 YFSETQ. The CDR3 has 14 amino acids. Here the CDR3 reads CASSSSGGYNEQFF. CDR3 nucleotide sequence: TGCGCCAGCAGCTCTAGCGGGGGCTACAATGAGCAGTTCTTC.